The 18 T cell receptor beta chains below come from one sample, sequenced in a study of T cells after yellow fever vaccination (dated by TCRdb to about 2019). The treatment or condition label, as the study defines it: live attenuated yellow fever vaccine strain. The library was obtained by 5' RACE. TCRdb shows the sequencer as Illumina HiSeq 2500. TCRdb reprocessed the public reads (quality trimming at Q25 with fastp, clone calling with MiXCR) and kept in-frame beta chains. Rows matching on CDR3 protein sequence are summarized as one entry with the most common DNA and genes. Counted in this sample were 200,000 to 300,000 distinct CDR3 sequences; around 6.7% of them appeared once. The biggest ten clones account for 1% to 1.2% of the sample. Here the sequenced sample was CD4+ T cells sorted from PBMCs, taken on the day of the yellow fever booster vaccination. The source is a young man who received the YFV17D yellow fever vaccine.

The chain couples TRBV9 to TRBJ2-1; no definite D call. Germline V gene sequence: CDR1 SGDLS, CDR2 YYNGEE. The CDR3 covers 13 residues. V dropped 4 bases and J dropped 3 bases, with 8 bases sitting between them. CDR3 sequence: CASSFTGYNEQFF. Written as DNA, the CDR3 is TGTGCCAGCAGCTTCACTGGCTACAATGAGCAGTTCTTC.

This rearrangement joins TRBV7-3 to TRBJ2-7, with D perhaps matching TRBD2 (6 bases). Germline V gene data show CDR1 as SGHTA and CDR2 as FQGTGA. V lost 5 bases and J 6 bases, leaving 14 bases between the germline ends. This CDR3 comprises 13 residues. CDR3 protein: CASSPQSGVEQYF. For the CDR3, the DNA is TGTGCCAGCAGCCCCCAATCGGGGGTCGAGCAGTACTTC.

This clonotype was found a few times. This chain links TRBV7-9 with TRBJ2-1; TRBD2 matches 8 bases. The J segment lost 4 bases and the V segment lost 7 bases, leaving 3 bases of the junction unmatched. CDR1 SEHNR and CDR2 FQNEAQ come from the germline V gene (reference sequence). This CDR3 contains 13 residues. This CDR3 is CASTIAGYNEQFF. The CDR3 DNA reads TGTGCCAGCACAATAGCGGGGTACAATGAGCAGTTCTTC.

This chain connects TRBV7-9 to TRBJ1-4; D gene unclear. V shed 7 bases and J shed 0 bases, with 15 bases lying between them. CDR3 length: 16 amino acids. Per the germline V gene, CDR1 is SEHNR and CDR2 is FQNEAQ (reference sequence). CDR3 protein: CASTSGQAATNEKLFF. In nucleotides, the CDR3 is TGTGCCAGCACCTCTGGGCAGGCAGCAACTAATGAAAAACTGTTTTTT.

This sequence joins TRBV25-1 and TRBJ1-3, with 11 bases identical to TRBD1. Losses at the gene ends were 3 bases for V and 2 bases for J; bases not matched to a gene: 9. CDR3 size: 18 residues. Germline assignment: CDR1 MGHDK and CDR2 SYGVNS. Written as DNA, the CDR3 is TGTGCCAGCAGTGACCCTCCGGGACAGGGGGGTACTGGAAACACCATATATTTT. It specifies CASSDPPGQGGTGNTIYF.

This clonotype was counted a few times. The DNA of the CDR3 is TGTGCCAGCAGCTTAAACCAGCTATTAATCCCGACTAGCACAGATACGCAGTATTTT. Translating it yields CASSLNQLLIPTSTDTQYF. This rearrangement joins TRBV7-3 to TRBJ2-3; no clear D gene. Germline loops: CDR1 SGHTA, CDR2 FQGTGA. Trimming cost V 1 base and J 0 bases, with 20 bases left between them. The CDR3 runs 19 residues.

This chain joins TRBV7-2 and TRBJ2-1; 13 bases line up with TRBD2. The CDR3 runs to 16 residues. Germline-derived CDR1 and CDR2 are SGHTA and FQGNSA. V trimming: 6 bases; J trimming: 6 bases; junction bases outside the gene matches: 8. The CDR3, as DNA: TGTGCCAGCAGTCGGACTAGCGGGAGAAGGAGCAATGAGCAGTTCTTC. Amino acid sequence: CASSRTSGRRSNEQFF.

In its sample, this clonotype was seen many times. V is TRBV20-1 and J is TRBJ2-7; D possibly corresponds to TRBD1 (7 bases). The CDR3 consists of 15 residues. Germline V gene lookup returns CDR1 DFQATT and CDR2 SNEGSKA (reference sequence). The V gene lost 6 bases and the J gene lost 0 bases, with 18 bases spanning the gap. This CDR3 reads CSAQGGGTVSYEQYF. CDR3 in DNA: TGCAGTGCCCAAGGGGGCGGGACCGTCTCCTACGAGCAGTACTTC.

The V gene is TRBV5-1, the J gene TRBJ2-5; D is possibly TRBD2 (5 bases). CDR1 and CDR2 (germline): SGHRS, YFSETQ. V was clipped by 4 bases and J by 6 bases, with 22 bases between them. The CDR3 loop spans 16 amino acids. For the CDR3, the DNA is TGCGCCAGCAGCCCGGGTCCCTTCACTAGTTGGAAGACCCAGTACTTC. It encodes CASSPGPFTSWKTQYF.

In this sample, this clonotype turned up a few times. The chain employs TRBV5-4 and TRBJ1-1; D uncertain. The V end was cut by 8 bases, the J end by 0 bases, with 14 bases between. Germline assignment: CDR1 SGHNT and CDR2 YYREEE (reference sequence). The CDR3 totals 14 residues. The CDR3 DNA follows: TGTGCCAGTAGACCATACTCGGTGAACACTGAAGCTTTCTTT. Protein sequence: CASRPYSVNTEAFF.

The chain carries TRBV6-1 and TRBJ2-5, with TRBD1 matching 8 bases. V shed 3 bases, J shed 3 bases, and the junction held 15 bases outside the gene matches. Germline CDR1 reads MNHNS; CDR2 reads SASEGT. This CDR3 contains 18 residues. CDR3 DNA: TGTGCCAGCAGTGAGAGGACAGGGATGAAGCGATGGGAAGAGACCCAGTACTTC. Translation gives CASSERTGMKRWEETQYF.

This clonotype was counted only a few times. V and J are TRBV5-1 and TRBJ2-7; D is unresolved. This CDR3 contains 15 residues. CDR1 and CDR2 from the germline V gene are SGHRS and YFSETQ. V was pared by 1 base and J by 3 bases, with 14 bases between. In nucleotides, the CDR3 is TGCGCCAGCAGCTTGTTAGCTAGGACCCTCTACGAGCAGTACTTC. This encodes CASSLLARTLYEQYF. Full variable domain (outside the CDR3, taken from reference TRBV5-1 and TRBJ2-7): KAGVTQTPRYLIKTRGQQVTLSCSPISGHRSVSWYQQTPGQGLQFLFEYFSETQRNKGNFPGRFSGRQFSNSRSEMNVSTLELGDSALYLCASSLLARTLYEQYFGPGTRLTVT.

This clonotype has a handful of counts. The J gene is TRBJ2-3, the V gene TRBV28; 8 bases line up with TRBD2. The CDR3 spans 14 residues. Trimming took 6 bases from V and 2 from J; bases not matched to a gene: 4. CDR1 MDHEN and CDR2 SYDVKM come from the germline V gene. Here the CDR3 reads CASSETSDTDTQYF. CDR3 DNA sequence: TGTGCCAGCAGCGAGACTAGCGACACAGATACGCAGTATTTT.

This clonotype was found a few times. The chain joins TRBV20-1 to TRBJ2-5; D not certain. The CDR3 runs to 12 residues. Trimming shortened V by 5 bases and J by 2 bases, and 9 bases separated the two germline ends. In germline, CDR1 is DFQATT, CDR2 SNEGSKA (reference sequence). The CDR3 DNA reads TGCAGTGCTGCTCAAGTTCAAGAGACCCAGTACTTC. Translated: CSAAQVQETQYF.

On this clonotype itself: A much larger clone differs by one base, so this may be a read error. The chain employs TRBV11-3 and TRBJ2-3; TRBD2 agrees at 7 bases. The germline V gene encodes CDR1 SGHNT and CDR2 YENEEA. J gave up 3 bases and V 4 bases, and 7 bases lay outside the gene matches. The CDR3 has 15 amino acids. This CDR3 reads CASSCPAGVTDTQYF. In DNA form, the CDR3 reads TGTGCCAGCAGCTGCCCGGCGGGGGTTACAGATACGCAGTATTTT.

The chain employs TRBV7-2 and TRBJ1-2; D is undetermined. The V end was cut by 1 base, the J end by 8 bases, with 11 bases between. The CDR3 loop spans 13 amino acids. CDR1 is SGHTA and CDR2 is FQGNSA in the germline V gene. The DNA of the CDR3 is TGTGCCAGCAGCTTAGACTGGGTGGAGGGCTACACCTTC. Translation: CASSLDWVEGYTF.

This clonotype was seen a few times. V and J are TRBV5-6 and TRBJ2-1; D unclear. The CDR3 is made up of 11 amino acids. Germline-derived CDR1 and CDR2 are SGHDT and YYEEEE. V shed 2 bases and J shed 9 bases, with 6 bases lying between them. CDR3 sequence (DNA): TGTGCCAGCAGCTTCCAAATTGAGCAGTTCTTC. Encoded protein: CASSFQIEQFF.

The J gene is TRBJ1-5, the V gene TRBV20-1, with D maybe TRBD1 (6 bases). V was clipped by 4 bases and J by 1 base, with 11 bases between them. In germline, CDR1 is DFQATT, CDR2 SNEGSKA (reference sequence). The CDR3 contains 14 residues. The CDR3: CSATKDRSNQPQHF. DNA for the CDR3: TGCAGTGCTACAAAAGACAGGAGCAATCAGCCCCAGCATTTT.